A selection of T cell receptor beta chains follows, all from one sample in a study of cytomegalovirus exposure and HLA in healthy donors. Using immunoSEQ multiplex PCR, the repertoire was profiled, and TCRdb retains in-frame clones only, with some absent. Here the sample spans 250,000 or so clones, about 90% being singletons. Sequencing used PBMCs. These receptors all come from a young man in good health and CMV-seropositive. Each CDR3 is given with its conserved first and last residue. A D gene is named only where the DNA matches it firmly. Not every row has a clone size; where given, it reads once, few, many or a size class.

>TRBJ1-2|TRBD1|TRBV9|NA
TGTGCCAGCCCGTTGGGGGACAGGCTATGGTATGGCTACACCTTC
CASPLGDRLWYGYTF
>TRBJ2-6|NA|TRBV5-6|NA
TGTGCCAGCAGCTTGGGAGTCTCTGGGGCCAACGTCCTGACTTTC
CASSLGVSGANVLTF
>TRBJ1-1|NA|TRBV30|NA
TGTGCCTGGAGTCCGCTGTTGGGGACTACTGAAGCTTTCTTT
CAWSPLLGTTEAFF
>TRBJ1-2|NA|TRBV12-5|NA
TGTGCTAGTGGTTTGGATATTAACTATGGCTACACCTTC
CASGLDINYGYTF
>TRBJ2-1|TRBD2|TRBV15|NA
TGTGCCACCAGCAGAGGACTAGCGGAGTACAATGAGCAGTTCTTC
CATSRGLAEYNEQFF
>TRBJ1-5|TRBD1|TRBV18|NA
TGTGCCAGCTCACCAGGAGGTGACAGGGGTAAGCCCCAGCATTTT
CASSPGGDRGKPQHF
>TRBJ2-1|NA|TRBV27|once
TGTGCCAGCGGGGTCCTCGGGGGCAATGAGCAGTTCTTC
CASGVLGGNEQFF
>TRBJ2-1|TRBD2|TRBV7-2|once
TGTGCCAGCCTGTCGCGAGCGGGAGGCCCTGTCAATGAGCAGTTCTTC
CASLSRAGGPVNEQFF
>TRBJ2-7|NA|TRBV5-1|once
TGCGCCAGCAGTTGGACAGACCTAACCGAGCAGTACTTC
CASSWTDLTEQYF
>TRBJ2-7|TRBD1|TRBV7-9|few
TGTGCCAGCAACTCCCGATTGGGGACAGGGGGCAACGAGCAGTACTTC
CASNSRLGTGGNEQYF
>TRBJ2-7|TRBD1|TRBV28|NA
TGTGCCAGCAGTCCCGGACAGGGAGGCTACGAGCAGTACTTC
CASSPGQGGYEQYF
>TRBJ2-1|TRBD2|TRBV4-1|NA
TGCGCCAGCAGCCTAGGGACTAGCGGGAGGCCTCCATACAATGAGCAGTTCTTC
CASSLGTSGRPPYNEQFF
>TRBJ1-2|NA|TRBV28|NA
TGTGCCAGCAGTACCGCGGCGAGATATGGCTACACCTTC
CASSTAARYGYTF
>TRBJ2-7|TRBD1|TRBV7-8|NA
TGTGCCAGCAGCTTAACTACAGGGACAGCCTACGAGCAGTACTTC
CASSLTTGTAYEQYF
>TRBJ2-7|NA|TRBV6-1|NA
TGTGCCAGCAGTGAATACTACGAGCAGTACTTC
CASSEYYEQYF
>TRBJ2-1|NA|TRBV30|NA
TGTGCCTGGACAGTAGGGAGCTCCTACAATGAGCAGTTCTTC
CAWTVGSSYNEQFF
>TRBJ1-4|TRBD1|TRBV5-6|NA
TGTGCCAGCAGCTTCGACAGGGGGCTTGAAAAACTGTTTTTT
CASSFDRGLEKLFF